This TCR beta chain comes out of a study of blood T cell repertoires in COVID-19. In its sample, this clone was seen once. The trim removed 4 bases at V and 4 bases at J, leaving 10 bases unmatched. Germline values: CDR1 MGHRA, CDR2 YSYEKL. The CDR3 runs to 16 residues. Method: immunoSEQ multiplex PCR; TCRdb's copy keeps in-frame clones and lacks some. The sample lists about 270,000 clones, roughly nine tenths occurring once. The receptor comes from a woman aged 25 to 45 with COVID-19, enrolled during active disease. This chain connects TRBV4-1 to TRBJ1-5; 7 bases are shared with TRBD1. The specimen sequenced was peripheral blood. CDR3 nucleotides: TGCGCCAGCAGCCTGTCCCCAGGGGGATTGAATCAGCCCCAGCATTTT. The encoded protein is CASSLSPGGLNQPQHF.